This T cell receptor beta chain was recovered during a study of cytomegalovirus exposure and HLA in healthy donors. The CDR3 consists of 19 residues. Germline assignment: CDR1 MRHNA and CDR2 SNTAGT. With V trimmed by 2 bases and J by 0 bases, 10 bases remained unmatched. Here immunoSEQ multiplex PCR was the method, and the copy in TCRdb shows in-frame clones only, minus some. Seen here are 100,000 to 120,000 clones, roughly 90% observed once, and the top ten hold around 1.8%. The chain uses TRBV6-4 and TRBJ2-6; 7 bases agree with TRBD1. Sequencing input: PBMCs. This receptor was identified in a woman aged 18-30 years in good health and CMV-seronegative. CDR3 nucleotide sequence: TGTGCCAGCAGTGACGATCCGGGACAGCCATACTCTGGGGCCAACGTCCTGACTTTC. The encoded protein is CASSDDPGQPYSGANVLTF.